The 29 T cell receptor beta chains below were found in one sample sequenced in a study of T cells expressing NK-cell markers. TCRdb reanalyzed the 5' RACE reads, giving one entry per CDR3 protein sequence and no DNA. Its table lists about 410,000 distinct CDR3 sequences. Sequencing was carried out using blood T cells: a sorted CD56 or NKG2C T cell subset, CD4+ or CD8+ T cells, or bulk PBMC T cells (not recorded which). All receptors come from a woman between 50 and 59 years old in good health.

The CDR3 loop reads CASSLERSGLAYYNEQFF. The chain carries TRBV7-9 and TRBJ2-1; TCRdb calls TRBD2, which cannot be checked without DNA. The CDR3 is 18 amino acids. CDR1 and CDR2 from the germline V gene are SEHNR and FQNEAQ (reference sequence).

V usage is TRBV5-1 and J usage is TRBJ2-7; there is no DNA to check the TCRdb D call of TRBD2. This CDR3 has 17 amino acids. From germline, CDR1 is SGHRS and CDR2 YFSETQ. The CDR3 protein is CASSRRGGTAGNNEQYF.

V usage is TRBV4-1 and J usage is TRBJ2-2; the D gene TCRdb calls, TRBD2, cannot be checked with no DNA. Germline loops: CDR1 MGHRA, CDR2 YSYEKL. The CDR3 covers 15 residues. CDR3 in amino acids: CASSPYGGGTGELFF.

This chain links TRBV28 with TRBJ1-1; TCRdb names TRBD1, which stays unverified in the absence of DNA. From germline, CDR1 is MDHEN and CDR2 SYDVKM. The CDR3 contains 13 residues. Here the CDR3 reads CASSFPGYTEAFF.

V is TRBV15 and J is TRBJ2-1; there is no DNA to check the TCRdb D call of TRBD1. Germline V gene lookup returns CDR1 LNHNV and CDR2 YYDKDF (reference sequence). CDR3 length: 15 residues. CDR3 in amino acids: CATSREIRGANEQFF.

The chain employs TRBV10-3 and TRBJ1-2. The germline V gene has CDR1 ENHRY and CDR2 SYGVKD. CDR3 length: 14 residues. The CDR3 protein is CAISESTANYGYTF.

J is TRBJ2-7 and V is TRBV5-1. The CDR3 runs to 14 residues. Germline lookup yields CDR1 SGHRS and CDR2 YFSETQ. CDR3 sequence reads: CASSSLDENYEQYF.

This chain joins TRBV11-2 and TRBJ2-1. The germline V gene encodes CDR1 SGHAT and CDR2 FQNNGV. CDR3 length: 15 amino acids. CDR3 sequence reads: CASSLGTAGLNEQFF.

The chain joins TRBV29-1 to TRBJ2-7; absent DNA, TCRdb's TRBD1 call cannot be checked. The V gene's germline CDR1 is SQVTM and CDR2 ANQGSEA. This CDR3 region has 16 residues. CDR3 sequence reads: CSVLGGAGDISYEQYF.

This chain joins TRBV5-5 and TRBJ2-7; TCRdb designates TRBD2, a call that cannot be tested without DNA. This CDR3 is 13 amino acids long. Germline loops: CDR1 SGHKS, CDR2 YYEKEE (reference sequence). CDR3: CASSPEASPEQYF.

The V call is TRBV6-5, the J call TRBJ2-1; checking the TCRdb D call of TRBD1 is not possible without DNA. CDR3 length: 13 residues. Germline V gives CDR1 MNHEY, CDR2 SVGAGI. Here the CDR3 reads CASRVGGNNEQFF.

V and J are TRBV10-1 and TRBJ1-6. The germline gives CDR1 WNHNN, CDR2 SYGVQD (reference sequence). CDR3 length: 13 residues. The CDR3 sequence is CASRPTENSPLHF.

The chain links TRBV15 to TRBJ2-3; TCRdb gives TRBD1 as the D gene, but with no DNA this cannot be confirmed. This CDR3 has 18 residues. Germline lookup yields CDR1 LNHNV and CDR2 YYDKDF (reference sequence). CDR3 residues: CATSGGRDFRPSTDTQYF.

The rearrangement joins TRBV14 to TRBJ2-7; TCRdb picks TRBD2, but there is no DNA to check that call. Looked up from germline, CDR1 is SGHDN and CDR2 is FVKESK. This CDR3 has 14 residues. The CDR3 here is CASSQEAGGAEQYF.

The CDR3 here is CSVEVAFTDTQYF. The gene calls are TRBV29-1 and TRBJ2-3; TCRdb's assignment of TRBD2 cannot be checked, as there is no DNA. Per germline, CDR1 SQVTM and CDR2 ANQGSEA. CDR3 length equals 13 residues.

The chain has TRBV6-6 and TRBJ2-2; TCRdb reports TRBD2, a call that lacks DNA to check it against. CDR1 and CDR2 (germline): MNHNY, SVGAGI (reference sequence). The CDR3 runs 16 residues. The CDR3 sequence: CASTLGLAGATGELFF.

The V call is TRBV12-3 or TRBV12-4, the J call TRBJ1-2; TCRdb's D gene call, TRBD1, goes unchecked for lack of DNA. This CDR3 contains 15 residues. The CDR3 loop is CASSPPGRNPYGYTF.

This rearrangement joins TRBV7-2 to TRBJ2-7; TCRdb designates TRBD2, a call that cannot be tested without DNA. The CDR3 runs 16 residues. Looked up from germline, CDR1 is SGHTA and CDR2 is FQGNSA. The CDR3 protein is CASSPAHPLFSYEQYF.

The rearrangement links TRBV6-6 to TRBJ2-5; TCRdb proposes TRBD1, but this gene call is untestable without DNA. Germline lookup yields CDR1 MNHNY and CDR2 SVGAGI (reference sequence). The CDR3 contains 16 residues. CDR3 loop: CASSSRIGQGQETQYF.

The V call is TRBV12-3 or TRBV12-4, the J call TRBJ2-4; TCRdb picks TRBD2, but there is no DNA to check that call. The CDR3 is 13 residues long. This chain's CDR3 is CASSVGGLDIQYF.

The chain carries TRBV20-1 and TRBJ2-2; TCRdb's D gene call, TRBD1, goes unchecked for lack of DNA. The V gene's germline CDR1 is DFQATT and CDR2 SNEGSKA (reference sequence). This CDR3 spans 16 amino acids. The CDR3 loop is CSARDRDNPVVGELFF.

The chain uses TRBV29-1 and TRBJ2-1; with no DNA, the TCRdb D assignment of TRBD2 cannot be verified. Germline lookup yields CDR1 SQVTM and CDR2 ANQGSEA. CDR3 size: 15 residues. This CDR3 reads CSVKSGSAEYNEQFF.

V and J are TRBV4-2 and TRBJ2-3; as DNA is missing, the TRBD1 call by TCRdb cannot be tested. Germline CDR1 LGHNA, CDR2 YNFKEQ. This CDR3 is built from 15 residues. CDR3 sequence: CASSQRDRDPDTQYF.

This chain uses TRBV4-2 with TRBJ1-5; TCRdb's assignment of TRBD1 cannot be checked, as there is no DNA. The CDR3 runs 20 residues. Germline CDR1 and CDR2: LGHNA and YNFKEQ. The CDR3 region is CASSQDPGGQVEVGAQPQHF.

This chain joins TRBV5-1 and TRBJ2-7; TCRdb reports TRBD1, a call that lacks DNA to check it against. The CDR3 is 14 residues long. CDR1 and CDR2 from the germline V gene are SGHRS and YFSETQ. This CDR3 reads CASSLGQGNHEQYF.

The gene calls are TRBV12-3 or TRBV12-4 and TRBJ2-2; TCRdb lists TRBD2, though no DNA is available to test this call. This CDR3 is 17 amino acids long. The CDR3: CASSFPLEGRNTGELFF.

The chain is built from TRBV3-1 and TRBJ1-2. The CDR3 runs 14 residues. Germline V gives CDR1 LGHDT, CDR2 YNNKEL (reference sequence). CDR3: CASSQAGGDHGYTF.

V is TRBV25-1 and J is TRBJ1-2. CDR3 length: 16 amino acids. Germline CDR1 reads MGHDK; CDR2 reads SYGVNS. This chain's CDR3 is CASSGPFQGLGYGYTF.

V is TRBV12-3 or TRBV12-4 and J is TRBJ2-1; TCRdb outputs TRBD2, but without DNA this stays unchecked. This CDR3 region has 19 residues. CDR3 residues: CASSVTSGKYRTVNNEQFF.